The sequence of this T cell receptor (beta chain) was determined in a study of blood T cell repertoires in COVID-19. Data came from immunoSEQ multiplex PCR; TCRdb stores just in-frame clones and leaves some out. The profile shows some 41,000 clones, under 90% of them singletons. CDR1 and CDR2 (germline): SNHLY, FYNNEI. V trimming: 3 bases; J trimming: 5 bases; junction bases outside the gene matches: 9. There are 17 residues in the CDR3. The specimen was peripheral blood. This receptor was obtained from an older woman with acute or convalescent COVID-19. This chain connects TRBV2 to TRBJ2-1, with 11 positions matching TRBD2. Here the CDR3 DNA reads TGTGCCAGCAGTGAGGATTCGGTAGCGGGAGGGCACAATGAGCAGTTCTTC. Translating it yields CASSEDSVAGGHNEQFF.